The 30 T cell receptor beta chains reported below all come from one sample, sequenced in a study of T cells in Graves' hyperthyroidism and ophthalmopathy. Regions amplified from RNA transcripts were the TCR beta CDR3 regions. First-round RT-PCR of the TCR CDR3 relied on the HTBI primer set. Each CDR3 protein is one row after TCRdb ran MiXCR on the multiplex PCR reads. The sample includes about 570,000 distinct CDR3 sequences, around 15% of them seen just once. Sample: blood. The receptors come from a woman aged 40 to 50 with Graves' hyperthyroidism.

This clonotype was counted a few times. This chain joins TRBV6-2 or TRBV6-3 and TRBJ2-3; D is perhaps TRBD1 (6 bases). The CDR3 has 14 amino acids. Trimming shortened V by 6 bases and J by 3 bases, and 13 bases separated the two germline ends. The germline V gene encodes CDR1 MNHEY and CDR2 SVGEGT. CDR3 sequence reads: CASSQQGGTDTQYF. CDR3 coding DNA: TGTGCCAGCAGCCAACAGGGTGGGACAGATACGCAGTATTTT.

The sample holds many counts of this clonotype. The gene calls are TRBV11-2 and TRBJ2-3, with D hard to call. Trimming took off 4 bases at V and 3 bases at J, with 11 bases between the two ends. The CDR3 sequence is 14 residues long. The germline V gene has CDR1 SGHAT and CDR2 FQNNGV. This chain's CDR3 is CASSSDQATDTQYF. The DNA for the CDR3 is TGTGCCAGCAGCTCAGACCAGGCGACAGATACGCAGTATTTT. Full variable domain (outside the CDR3, taken from reference TRBV11-2 and TRBJ2-3): EAGVAQSPRYKIIEKRQSVAFWCNPISGHATLYWYQQILGQGPKLLIQFQNNGVVDDSQLPKDRFSAERLKGVDSTLKIQPAKLEDSAVYLCASSSDQATDTQYFGPGTRLTVL.

Many counts were recorded for this clonotype. This rearrangement joins TRBV6-1 to TRBJ2-1; 7 bases are shared with TRBD1. V was pared by 1 base and J by 6 bases, with 6 bases of the junction left unmatched. The CDR3 is made up of 15 amino acids. Germline V gene lookup returns CDR1 MNHNS and CDR2 SASEGT. CDR3 DNA: TGTGCCAGCAGTGAAGTAAGGACAGGAGCCAATGAGCAGTTCTTC. The encoded protein is CASSEVRTGANEQFF.

This clonotype was recorded once. This may arise from a read error, as a much more abundant clone is one base away. The chain carries TRBV10-3 and TRBJ2-1; D is tentatively TRBD1 or TRBD2 (5 bases each). Germline CDR1 is ENHRY and CDR2 is SYGVKD. This CDR3 region has 17 residues. This chain's CDR3 is CAISPSTGAGSCNEQFF. For the CDR3, the DNA is TGTGCCATCAGTCCTTCTACCGGGGCAGGCTCCTGCAATGAGCAGTTCTTC.

This chain uses TRBV18 with TRBJ2-7; 9 bases map to TRBD2. The CDR3 is made up of 16 amino acids. V lost 1 base, J lost 3 bases, and 7 bases stayed unmatched. Germline V CDR1 and CDR2: KGHSH, LQKENI. The CDR3 region is CASSPREREVIYEQYF. CDR3 sequence (DNA): TGTGCCAGCTCACCACGGGAGCGGGAGGTAATCTACGAGCAGTACTTC. Full variable domain (outside the CDR3, taken from reference TRBV18 and TRBJ2-7): NAGVMQNPRHLVRRRGQEARLRCSPMKGHSHVYWYRQLPEEGLKFMVYLQKENIIDESGMPKERFSAEFPKEGPSILRIQQVVRGDSAAYFCASSPREREVIYEQYFGPGTRLTVT.

This clonotype has more than one count but fewer than ten. V gene TRBV28 combines with J gene TRBJ1-2, with TRBD1 as a possible D gene (5 bases). Trimming took 3 bases from V and 4 from J, leaving 12 bases between them. CDR3 size: 14 residues. CDR1 MDHEN and CDR2 SYDVKM come from the germline V gene. CDR3 in DNA: TGTGCCAGCAGTTTGGTCGGGGGTGGCTATGGCTACACCTTC. This sequence encodes CASSLVGGGYGYTF.

This clonotype was counted between two and nine times. V gene TRBV6-1 combines with J gene TRBJ1-1; D is unresolved. Trimming left V 3 bases short and J 3 bases short, with 5 bases between. Germline-derived CDR1 and CDR2 are MNHNS and SASEGT. CDR3 length: 12 amino acids. CDR3 nucleotides: TGTGCCAGCAGTGATTGGGACACTGAAGCTTTCTTT. Translated: CASSDWDTEAFF.

This clonotype was seen repeatedly, ten times or more. The gene calls are TRBV6-1 and TRBJ1-5, with 8 nucleotides matching TRBD1. Losses at the gene ends were 5 bases for V and 7 bases for J; bases not matched to a gene: 7. The CDR3 totals 14 residues. Germline assignment: CDR1 MNHNS and CDR2 SASEGT. CDR3 sequence reads: CASSRGQGEQPQHF. The CDR3 DNA reads TGTGCCAGCAGTCGTGGACAGGGTGAACAGCCCCAGCATTTT.

V usage is TRBV20-1 and J usage is TRBJ2-2, with no clear D. CDR1 and CDR2 from the germline V gene are DFQATT and SNEGSKA (reference sequence). Trimming took off 1 base at V and 0 bases at J, with 0 bases between the two ends. CDR3 length: 12 residues. As DNA, the CDR3 is TGCAGTGCTAGAGCGAACACCGGGGAGCTGTTTTTT. Amino acid sequence: CSARANTGELFF.

The chain employs TRBV19 and TRBJ2-7; D remains ambiguous. This CDR3 is 13 amino acids long. Per the germline V gene, CDR1 is LNHDA and CDR2 is SQIVND (reference sequence). Between the trimmed V and J ends, which lost 3 bases and 2 bases, there was a span of 8 bases. CDR3: CASSMGLAYEQYF. For the CDR3, the DNA is TGTGCCAGTAGTATGGGCTTAGCCTACGAGCAGTACTTC.

This clonotype was seen at least ten times. The chain has TRBV2 and TRBJ2-3, with D maybe TRBD2 (5 bases). Per germline, CDR1 SNHLY and CDR2 FYNNEI. This CDR3 comprises 15 residues. V lost 7 bases to trimming and J lost 0 bases, with 14 bases between them. This CDR3 reads CASTDWGASTDTQYF. The CDR3 DNA follows: TGTGCCAGCACCGATTGGGGAGCTAGCACAGATACGCAGTATTTT.

This clonotype was recorded many times. This chain connects TRBV6-1 to TRBJ1-6, with D unclear. V dropped 6 bases and J dropped 8 bases, with 29 bases sitting between them. CDR1 is MNHNS, CDR2 SASEGT, per germline. The CDR3 spans 19 residues. The CDR3 here is CASRPMGRKGQDLYSPLHF. Here the CDR3 DNA reads TGTGCCAGCAGACCCATGGGGAGGAAGGGTCAAGACTTATATTCACCCCTCCACTTT.

This clonotype was found once. The chain combines TRBV4-1 with TRBJ2-6; D is possibly TRBD1 or TRBD2 (5 bases each). The CDR3 covers 20 residues. Germline V gene sequence: CDR1 MGHRA, CDR2 YSYEKL. The ends were cut back, 1 base at V and 0 bases at J, with 19 bases in the middle. The CDR3 here is CASSQVTGALFISGANVLTF. The DNA of the CDR3 is TGCGCCAGCAGCCAAGTTACCGGGGCTCTATTCATCTCTGGGGCCAACGTCCTGACTTTC.

At least ten counts were recorded for this clonotype. The V gene is TRBV3-1, the J gene TRBJ1-4; no firm D call. Germline lookup yields CDR1 LGHDT and CDR2 YNNKEL (reference sequence). This CDR3 contains 14 residues. V was pared by 6 bases and J by 6 bases, with 14 bases between. The CDR3 reads CASSRIGSDEKLFF. CDR3 DNA sequence: TGTGCCAGCAGTCGAATAGGGTCGGATGAAAAACTGTTTTTT.

In its sample, this clonotype was seen many times. This chain links TRBV28 with TRBJ1-2; D might be TRBD1 (5 bases). The CDR3 is made up of 13 amino acids. V lost 6 bases and J 1 base, leaving 9 bases between the germline ends. Germline V gives CDR1 MDHEN, CDR2 SYDVKM. The CDR3, as DNA: TGTGCCAGCAGAAGGGACGGTAACTATGGCTACACCTTC. Protein sequence: CASRRDGNYGYTF.

V is TRBV4-1 and J is TRBJ2-1, with D perhaps being TRBD1 or TRBD2 (5 bases each). The CDR3 loop spans 13 amino acids. V was pared by 5 bases and J by 9 bases, with 14 bases between. Per germline, CDR1 MGHRA and CDR2 YSYEKL. CDR3 sequence: CASSITYGGEQFF. For the CDR3, the DNA is TGCGCCAGCAGCATAACTTATGGGGGTGAGCAGTTCTTC.

In its sample, this clonotype was seen many times. This chain connects TRBV12-3 or TRBV12-4 to TRBJ1-1; D is undetermined. Trimming took off 10 bases at V and 0 bases at J, with 15 bases between the two ends. CDR3 length equals 14 residues. The CDR3 spells CATLPETLNTEAFF. The CDR3, as DNA: TGTGCCACCCTCCCGGAGACCTTGAACACTGAAGCTTTCTTT.

The chain carries TRBV19 and TRBJ2-1, with TRBD2 identical over 7 bases. The CDR3 contains 14 residues. Germline assignment: CDR1 LNHDA and CDR2 SQIVND (reference sequence). Germline trimming cut 7 bases from V and 9 bases from J; bases unmatched to any gene: 12. CDR3 loop: CASTGRGGFSEQFF. DNA for the CDR3: TGTGCCAGTACAGGTCGGGGAGGGTTCAGTGAGCAGTTCTTC.

Worth noting for this clonotype: This may be a read error: a much more frequent sequence differs by one nucleotide. This rearrangement joins TRBV5-1 to TRBJ2-1; 9 nucleotides agree with TRBD2. Germline V gene lookup returns CDR1 SGHRS and CDR2 YFSETQ. The CDR3 loop spans 17 amino acids. In DNA, the CDR3 is TGCGCCGGCAGCAGATTAGTTCCCGGGACTAGCCACAATGAGCAGTTCTTC. This gives the protein CAGSRLVPGTSHNEQFF.

The genes are TRBV30 and TRBJ2-5, with 10 bases matching TRBD2. Trimming cost V 3 bases and J 4 bases; bases outside gene matches: 5. Germline V CDR1 and CDR2: GTSNPN, SVGIG (reference sequence). The CDR3 contains 14 residues. This chain's CDR3 is CAWSLAGARETQYF. The CDR3 DNA reads as TGTGCCTGGAGCCTAGCGGGAGCTCGAGAGACCCAGTACTTC.

This clonotype appeared many times. The chain combines TRBV28 with TRBJ2-7, with 8 bases aligning to TRBD2. The CDR3 consists of 17 residues. Trimming cost V 5 bases and J 1 base; bases outside gene matches: 13. Germline V gene sequence: CDR1 MDHEN, CDR2 SYDVKM. Here the CDR3 reads CASSVVRQRGISYEQYF. The CDR3 coding sequence is TGTGCCAGCAGTGTCGTCCGACAGCGGGGGATTTCCTACGAGCAGTACTTC.

Concerning this clonotype: A much more abundant neighbour one base away suggests this may be a read error. The J gene is TRBJ2-4, the V gene TRBV24-1; the D call may be TRBD1 or TRBD2 (5 bases each). The end of the DNA aligns better with TRBJ2-1, so the J call may be wrong. The CDR3 is made up of 14 amino acids. CDR1 is KGHDR and CDR2 is SFDVKD in the germline V gene. CDR3: CATRDSGPKNIQFF. The DNA for the CDR3 is TGTGCCACCAGGGATTCGGGACCCAAAAACATTCAGTTCTTC.

This clonotype was detected only a few times. The V and J genes are TRBV5-1 and TRBJ2-7; D tentatively reads TRBD1 or TRBD2 (7 bases each). Trimming removed 5 bases at V and 5 bases at J, with 17 bases between. Germline V gene lookup returns CDR1 SGHRS and CDR2 YFSETQ. CDR3 length: 14 residues. CDR3 sequence reads: CASRGGGQWDEQYF. DNA for the CDR3: TGCGCCAGCAGGGGCGGGGGACAGTGGGACGAGCAGTACTTC. Supplemented by reference TRBV5-1 and TRBJ2-7, the full variable domain reads KAGVTQTPRYLIKTRGQQVTLSCSPISGHRSVSWYQQTPGQGLQFLFEYFSETQRNKGNFPGRFSGRQFSNSRSEMNVSTLELGDSALYLCASRGGGQWDEQYFGPGTRLTVT.

This clonotype was detected only a few times. The chain has TRBV14 and TRBJ2-7; no firm D call. Germline V gene lookup returns CDR1 SGHDN and CDR2 FVKESK. Trimming took 0 bases from V and 5 from J, leaving 38 bases between them. The CDR3 contains 23 residues. The chain's CDR3 is CASSQDRPRFPRLARSRSNEQYF. DNA of the CDR3: TGTGCCAGCAGCCAAGATAGGCCCAGGTTCCCCAGATTGGCCAGATCCCGATCGAACGAGCAGTACTTC.

This clonotype was counted a few times. The chain is built from TRBV11-2 and TRBJ1-1, with 9 positions matching TRBD1. V was pared by 1 base and J by 4 bases, with 4 bases of the junction left unmatched. Germline loops: CDR1 SGHAT, CDR2 FQNNGV. There are 15 residues in the CDR3. CDR3 sequence: CASSLGPQGATEAFF. For the CDR3, the DNA is TGTGCCAGCAGCTTAGGGCCACAGGGGGCCACTGAAGCTTTCTTT.

The V and J genes are TRBV30 and TRBJ1-5; D unresolved. V dropped 0 bases and J dropped 4 bases, with 7 bases sitting between them. The CDR3 covers 13 residues. The germline V gene encodes CDR1 GTSNPN and CDR2 SVGIG (reference sequence). CDR3 nucleotide sequence: TGTGCCTGGAGTGTCCCCGGGAATCAGCCCCAGCATTTT. This sequence encodes CAWSVPGNQPQHF.

This clonotype was counted ten times or more. V is TRBV10-3 and J is TRBJ2-7, with 11 bases fitting TRBD1. V lost 2 bases and J lost 1; bases outside the gene matches: 1. CDR1 is ENHRY and CDR2 is SYGVKD in the germline V gene. This CDR3 region has 15 residues. CDR3 sequence: CAISERDRGSYEQYF. The CDR3 DNA follows: TGTGCCATCAGTGAGCGGGACAGGGGGTCCTACGAGCAGTACTTC.

There are many counts of this clonotype. This rearrangement joins TRBV5-1 to TRBJ2-7; 8 nucleotides align to TRBD1. Looked up from germline, CDR1 is SGHRS and CDR2 is YFSETQ. V lost 4 bases to trimming and J lost 1 base; unmatched junction nucleotides: 7. There are 15 residues in the CDR3. CDR3 loop: CASSPPGQASYEQYF. Written as DNA, the CDR3 is TGCGCCAGCAGCCCTCCGGGACAGGCTTCCTACGAGCAGTACTTC. Drawing the rest from reference TRBV5-1 and TRBJ2-7, the complete variable domain is KAGVTQTPRYLIKTRGQQVTLSCSPISGHRSVSWYQQTPGQGLQFLFEYFSETQRNKGNFPGRFSGRQFSNSRSEMNVSTLELGDSALYLCASSPPGQASYEQYFGPGTRLTVT.

This clonotype showed up many times. The germline gene is not matched at one end of the junction; a read error may be the cause. The V gene is TRBV5-1, the J gene TRBJ1-5, with D unclear. CDR1 and CDR2 from the germline V gene are SGHRS and YFSETQ. There are 13 residues in the CDR3. CDR3 nucleotide sequence: TGCGCCAGCAGTTTGGACGGGGAAGGGCCCCAGCATTTT. It is translated as CASSLDGEGPQHF.

This clonotype has a count of ten or more. V usage is TRBV2 and J usage is TRBJ2-7, with D possibly being TRBD2 (5 bases). V was trimmed by 6 bases and J by 6 bases, leaving 18 bases between them. CDR1 and CDR2 (germline): SNHLY, FYNNEI. The CDR3 loop spans 14 amino acids. CDR3 DNA sequence: TGTGCCAGCAGATCCGGGTGGGGAGATGGCGAGCAGTACTTC. It translates to CASRSGWGDGEQYF.